The present entry profiles one T cell receptor beta chain with its context. Antigen specificity is unknown. Germline-derived CDR1 and CDR2 are SEHNR and FQNEAQ (reference sequence). Trimming at V came to 5 bases and at J to 4 bases, leaving 11 bases not matched to a gene. CDR3 length: 16 residues. FACS sorted CD4+ or CD8+ T cells into CD45RA+ naive and CD45RO+ memory. The data derive from a study of regulatory dendritic cells for organ transplantation. Study-wide results and limits: Memory CD8+ T cells were the most oligoclonal; naive cells were highly diverse. Considerable individual heterogeneity was seen in alloreactive memory CD8+ T cells. Mature dendritic cells appeared to drive more memory CD8+ clonal expansion than regulatory ones.

Here immunoSEQ multiplex PCR was the method, and the copy in TCRdb shows in-frame clones only, minus some. The sample consists of under 30,000 clones, almost 80% of them appearing once. The V gene is TRBV7-9, the J gene TRBJ2-1; 7 positions match TRBD2. Material for sequencing was memory CD4+ T cells from blood. Described subset: CD45RO+ memory T cells. The clonotype originates from a human donor in good health. Here the CDR3 reads CASSTSGTNSYNEQFF. The CDR3 DNA follows: TGTGCCAGCAGCACATCCGGGACTAATTCTTACAATGAGCAGTTCTTC.